This T cell receptor beta chain came from a study of T cells in Graves' hyperthyroidism and ophthalmopathy. Germline-derived CDR1 and CDR2 are DFQATT and SNEGSKA (reference sequence). This CDR3 has 17 residues. J lost 1 base, V lost 0 bases, and 10 bases had no gene match. The source material, RNA transcripts, was used to amplify TCR beta CDR3 regions. The HTBI set primed first-round TCR CDR3 RT-PCR. Via MiXCR, TCRdb re-called the multiplex PCR reads, giving one row per CDR3 protein. The table includes approximately 640,000 distinct CDR3 sequences, about 18% detected once. Of note for this clonotype: The antigen remains undetermined.

Study-level results: Most thyroid-expanded clonotypes above 0.001 were also found in blood.

Each diagnosis was grounded in clinical symptoms, serum thyroxine and TRAb, thyroid ultrasound, and orbital computed tomography. The source of this sequence is a man aged 45 to 65 with Graves' hyperthyroidism. The V gene is TRBV20-1, the J gene TRBJ2-7; 9 bases match TRBD2. Sequencing used blood. CDR3 loop: CSARDGSGRARSYEQYF. DNA of the CDR3: TGCAGTGCTAGAGATGGTAGCGGGAGAGCTCGATCCTACGAGCAGTACTTC.